This entry features one T cell receptor (beta chain) sequence. Its antigen remains unidentified. Libraries were prepared by immunoSEQ multiplex PCR; TCRdb keeps only in-frame clonotypes and omits some of them. The sample includes 70,000 to 90,000 clones, 80% of them seen just once. These data originate in a study of T cells in localized non-small cell lung cancer. The study, taken as a whole, reports: Prolonged overall survival went with higher T cell density in the blood. Because sequencing included only one region (of the tumor), heterogeneity remains possible.

The V end was cut by 5 bases, the J end by 5 bases, with 10 bases between. This CDR3 has 12 residues. Germline lookup yields CDR1 MNHEY and CDR2 SVGAGI. The sequences come from peripheral blood, collected before any cancer treatment. The sequence derives from a female donor of 60 years or more with stage I lung adenocarcinoma. The genes are TRBV6-5 and TRBJ2-7, with D perhaps TRBD2 (7 bases). Written as DNA, the CDR3 is TGTGCCAGCAGTCTAGGGGGGGACGAGCAGTACTTC. Protein: CASSLGGDEQYF.